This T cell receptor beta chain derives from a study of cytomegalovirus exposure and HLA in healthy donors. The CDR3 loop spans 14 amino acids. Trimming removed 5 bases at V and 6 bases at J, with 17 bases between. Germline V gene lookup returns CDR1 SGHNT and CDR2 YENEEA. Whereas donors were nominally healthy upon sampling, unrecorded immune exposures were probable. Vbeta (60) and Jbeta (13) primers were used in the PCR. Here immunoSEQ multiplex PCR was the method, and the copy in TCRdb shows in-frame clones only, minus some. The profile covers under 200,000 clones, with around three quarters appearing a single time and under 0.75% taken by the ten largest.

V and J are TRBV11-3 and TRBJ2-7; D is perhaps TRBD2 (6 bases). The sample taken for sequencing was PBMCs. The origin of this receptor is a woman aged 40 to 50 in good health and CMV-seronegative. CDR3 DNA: TGTGCCAGCAGCCCTTCTGGGGTCGGGGGCGAGCAGTACTTC. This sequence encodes CASSPSGVGGEQYF.